The clone carrying this T cell receptor beta chain was found many times. CDR1 is SQVTM, CDR2 ANQGSEA, per germline. This CDR3 has 13 amino acids. Trimming removed 7 bases at V and 0 bases at J, with 10 bases between. Extracted RNA was reverse transcribed into cDNA, the sequencing template. The table came from immunoSEQ multiplex PCR; TCRdb's copy has only in-frame clones and leaves some out. The table lists more than 150,000 clones, about 51% of them singletons, with roughly a tenth in the top ten. The entry originates in a study of CD8+ T cells in alopecia areata. Stated treatment: oral pan-JAK inhibitor, 5-10 mg twice daily.

The sequence was collected from a human donor with alopecia areata. Sequenced material: CD8+ T cells sorted from blood, taken around week 53, from a patient treated with tofacitinib. V gene TRBV29-1 combines with J gene TRBJ1-5; D uncertain. CDR3: CSAPRVSNQPQHF. The CDR3 DNA follows: TGCAGCGCCCCGCGGGTTAGCAATCAGCCCCAGCATTTT.